The T cell receptor beta chain under discussion was sequenced for a study of blood T cell repertoires in COVID-19. Overall study: Samples representing acute and convalescent COVID-19 were sourced from the United States, Italy and Spain.

Using immunoSEQ multiplex PCR, the repertoire was profiled, and TCRdb retains in-frame clones only, with some absent. The table has about 140,000 clones, roughly 87% seen once. CDR1 is SGHVS and CDR2 is FQNEAQ in the germline V gene. The germline V and J ends were trimmed by 5 bases and 6 bases, with 21 bases remaining between them. This CDR3 contains 16 residues. The J gene is TRBJ2-3, the V gene TRBV7-8, with D possibly TRBD2 on 5 matching bases. Sequenced sample: peripheral blood. This receptor was identified in a human donor in a cohort sampled during active COVID-19. CDR3 nucleotides: TGTGCCAGCAGCAAAAGGGAACGGGGAGATTCGGATACGCAGTATTTT. It encodes CASSKRERGDSDTQYF.